The sequence of this T cell receptor (beta chain) was determined in a study of blood T cell repertoires in COVID-19. Study processing details: Estimated nucleated cell counts came from reference gene primer amplification. Clones were sequenced by immunoSEQ multiplex PCR, and TCRdb holds only the in-frame ones, with some missing. V and J calls and clone size are as listed in that table; D and trimming were resolved from the DNA. The data show about 230,000 clones, 70% to 90% seen once. Across 20 to 25 US areas, participants ranged in age from 18 to 89 years. Cohorts were based on clinical histories the participants reported. The CDR3 sequence is 13 residues long. The germline V gene encodes CDR1 MDHEN and CDR2 SYDVKM. The V and J ends lost 7 bases and 4 bases respectively, with 13 bases between them.

Material: PBMCs or T cells enriched from blood (not recorded which). The chain recombines TRBV28 with TRBJ1-1, with a possible D match to TRBD1 (5 bases). The TCR originated in a man aged 30 to 45 who had recovered from COVID-19. CDR3 in amino acids: CASIYEGATEAFF. CDR3 bases: TGTGCCAGCATATATGAAGGGGCCACTGAAGCTTTCTTT.